These 29 T cell receptor beta chains were sequenced from one sample in a study of shared T cell receptors in the human thymus. Generated by immunoSEQ multiplex PCR, the TCRdb table keeps only in-frame clones and is missing some. Here the sample spans over 650,000 clones, approximately 89% being singletons. Another study also made use of these data, one on human thymus T cells.

The sample taken for sequencing was thymocytes. Source of these receptors: a boy in the first two years of life with a congenital heart defect.

The chain employs TRBV4-1 and TRBJ2-5, with TRBD2 matching over 12 bases. With 0 bases clipped from V and 11 bases from J, the junction kept 13 bases outside the gene matches. The germline CDR1 and CDR2 sequences are MGHRA and YSYEKL. The CDR3 contains 17 residues. Written as DNA, the CDR3 is TGCGCCAGCAGCCAAGACTCGTCTAGCGGGGGGGCCTGGGTACAGTACTTC. Its protein is CASSQDSSSGGAWVQYF.

A remark on this clone: The junction departs from the called germline gene at one end, perhaps through a read error. V usage is TRBV5-5 and J usage is TRBJ2-7, with 8 bases identical to TRBD2. Looked up from germline, CDR1 is SGHKS and CDR2 is YYEKEE (reference sequence). This CDR3 has 14 amino acids. The CDR3 protein is CASSLGVVLADSTF. Written as DNA, the CDR3 is TGTGCCAGCAGCTTAGGCGTGGTACTAGCGGATTCTACTTTC.

This clone was seen a few times. The V call is TRBV2, the J call TRBJ2-7, with TRBD2 as a possible D gene (6 bases). The CDR3 covers 11 residues. Germline loops: CDR1 SNHLY, CDR2 FYNNEI. V lost 3 bases and J lost 9, with 9 bases in between. In nucleotides, the CDR3 is TGTGCCAGCAGTGATTTGCGGGGGCAGTACTTC. Its translation is CASSDLRGQYF.

J is TRBJ2-1 and V is TRBV6-5, with a tentative D call TRBD1 (5 bases). V was shortened by 0 bases and J by 8 bases, with 14 bases between the two germline ends. CDR1 and CDR2 (germline): MNHEY, SVGAGI. The CDR3 covers 15 residues. CDR3: CASSYSIQGEYEQFF. The CDR3 nucleotides read TGTGCCAGCAGTTACTCGATCCAGGGCGAATATGAGCAGTTCTTC.

V and J are TRBV28 and TRBJ1-2; D ambiguous. V was cut by 3 bases and J by 4 bases, with 12 bases left in between. Germline values: CDR1 MDHEN, CDR2 SYDVKM. This CDR3 spans 14 amino acids. This chain's CDR3 is CASSFRRNPYGYTF. The CDR3 DNA is TGTGCCAGCAGTTTTAGGCGGAACCCCTATGGCTACACCTTC.

The J gene is TRBJ1-1, the V gene TRBV19; tentatively, D is TRBD1 (5 bases). Germline values: CDR1 LNHDA, CDR2 SQIVND (reference sequence). The V and J ends lost 10 bases and 4 bases respectively, with 13 bases between them. This CDR3 is 12 amino acids long. The CDR3: CATRPGVTEAFF. CDR3 DNA sequence: TGTGCCACCCGACCGGGGGTCACTGAAGCTTTCTTT.

The rearrangement uses TRBV21-1 and TRBJ2-7; the table's D call TRBD2 went unverified against the DNA. TRBV21-1 is described as a pseudogene. This CDR3 spans 15 amino acids. CDR3 sequence: CASSKTAGVRDEQYF. In DNA, the CDR3 is TGTGCCAGCAGCAAAACAGCGGGAGTGCGAGATGAGCAGTACTTC.

The chain combines TRBV4-1 with TRBJ2-1; D is ambiguous. The germline CDR1 and CDR2 sequences are MGHRA and YSYEKL. The length of the CDR3 is 13 residues. V was cut by 0 bases and J by 5 bases, with 5 bases left in between. This CDR3 reads CASSQDEHNEQFF. CDR3 nucleotides: TGCGCCAGCAGCCAAGATGAGCACAATGAGCAGTTCTTC.

The rearrangement uses TRBV5-1 and TRBJ1-2, with D possibly matching TRBD1 (5 bases). Trimming took off 2 bases at V and 1 base at J, with 15 bases between the two ends. The CDR3 runs 16 residues. Looked up from germline, CDR1 is SGHRS and CDR2 is YFSETQ. The CDR3 is CASSFATTGFNYGYTF. DNA of the CDR3: TGCGCCAGCAGCTTTGCCACAACAGGTTTTAACTATGGCTACACCTTC.

J is TRBJ2-2 and V is TRBV5-4; 8 nucleotides align to TRBD1. Germline V gives CDR1 SGHNT, CDR2 YYREEE (reference sequence). V lost 6 bases to trimming and J lost 1 base; unmatched junction nucleotides: 8. This CDR3 contains 16 residues. The CDR3 is CASTHLGQGNTGELFF. For the CDR3, the DNA is TGTGCCAGCACCCACCTCGGACAGGGGAACACCGGGGAGCTGTTTTTT. Full variable domain (remainder filled in from reference TRBV5-4 and TRBJ2-2): ETGVTQSPTHLIKTRGQQVTLRCSSQSGHNTVSWYQQALGQGPQFIFQYYREEENGRGNFPPRFSGLQFPNYSSELNVNALELDDSALYLCASTHLGQGNTGELFFGEGSRLTVL.

The chain recombines TRBV21-1 with TRBJ2-1; the D segment call TRBD2 is taken from the table without a DNA check. TRBV21-1 is a listed pseudogene. The CDR3 sequence is 17 residues long. CDR3 DNA sequence: TGTGCCAGCAGCAAAGCCCCTAGCGGGAGGGCCTACAATGAGCAGTTCTTC. Translating it yields CASSKAPSGRAYNEQFF.

In DNA, the CDR3 is TGTGCCAGCAGCCAACCACAGGGGGTGGGCACTGAAGCTTTCTTT. It specifies CASSQPQGVGTEAFF. The chain recombines TRBV7-2 with TRBJ1-1; 8 bases match TRBD1. The germline V gene encodes CDR1 SGHTA and CDR2 FQGNSA. The V and J ends lost 5 bases and 4 bases, in that order; junction bases with no gene match: 9. The CDR3 is 15 residues long.

The genes are TRBV5-1 and TRBJ1-4, with 7 bases fitting TRBD1. Germline V gene data show CDR1 as SGHRS and CDR2 as YFSETQ. This CDR3 spans 16 amino acids. Unmatched junction bases numbered 14, after V lost 4 bases and J lost 8 bases. As DNA, the CDR3 is TGCGCCAGCAGCCTAACCGACAGGGCCCCTAGGGAAAAACTGTTTTTT. Protein: CASSLTDRAPREKLFF.

A single count supports this clone. The V gene is TRBV7-9, the J gene TRBJ2-3, with 7 bases fitting TRBD2. Trimming removed 0 bases from V and 0 bases from J; junction bases left unmatched: 6. Germline V gives CDR1 SEHNR, CDR2 FQNEAQ (reference sequence). The CDR3 contains 17 residues. The CDR3 spells CASSLAGRRGSTDTQYF. The DNA for the CDR3 is TGTGCCAGCAGCTTAGCGGGGCGGCGGGGGAGCACAGATACGCAGTATTTT.

The chain joins TRBV6-5 to TRBJ1-2; possible D gene TRBD1, 6 bases. Germline CDR1 reads MNHEY; CDR2 reads SVGAGI. This CDR3 comprises 15 residues. Trimming cost V 6 bases and J 4 bases, with 18 bases left between them. CDR3 protein: CASRSPRTASYGYTF. In DNA, the CDR3 is TGTGCCAGCAGATCCCCCAGGACAGCCTCCTATGGCTACACCTTC.

This sequence joins TRBV6-1 and TRBJ2-3; 13 bases are shared with TRBD2. The germline V gene encodes CDR1 MNHNS and CDR2 SASEGT. The V segment lost 2 bases and the J segment 2 bases; nucleotides outside the gene matches: 7. The length of the CDR3 is 18 residues. The CDR3 coding sequence is TGTGCCAGCAGTGAACACCAAGGGACTAGCGGGAACACAGATACGCAGTATTTT. Amino acids: CASSEHQGTSGNTDTQYF.

The genes are TRBV18 and TRBJ2-7, with TRBD2 matching over 7 bases. The germline gives CDR1 KGHSH, CDR2 LQKENI. V shed 0 bases, J shed 5 bases, and the junction held 10 bases outside the gene matches. CDR3 length: 16 amino acids. The CDR3 coding sequence is TGTGCCAGCTCACCACCTGGGAGGGAGGACTGGCACGAGCAGTACTTC. Translating it yields CASSPPGREDWHEQYF.

V is TRBV11-2 and J is TRBJ1-1; D is ambiguous. The CDR3 loop spans 14 amino acids. Germline-derived CDR1 and CDR2 are SGHAT and FQNNGV. Trimming left V 5 bases short and J 1 base short, with 11 bases between. The CDR3 region has the DNA TGTGCCAGCAGCGCCGCCGGGAGGAACACTGAAGCTTTCTTT. The encoded protein is CASSAAGRNTEAFF.

The chain has TRBV15 and TRBJ2-6; tentatively, D is TRBD2 (5 bases). V was pared by 1 base and J by 2 bases, with 27 bases between. This CDR3 comprises 22 residues. CDR1 LNHNV and CDR2 YYDKDF come from the germline V gene (reference sequence). The CDR3 spells CATSRAPPLKLVLMAGANVLTF. Here the CDR3 DNA reads TGTGCCACCAGCAGAGCCCCCCCCTTAAAACTAGTCCTCATGGCTGGGGCCAACGTCCTGACTTTC.

V is TRBV5-1 and J is TRBJ1-2; a weak D match, TRBD1 (6 bases). V shed 0 bases and J shed 2 bases, with 11 bases lying between them. The CDR3 loop spans 15 amino acids. The germline V gene encodes CDR1 SGHRS and CDR2 YFSETQ. The CDR3: CASSLGHRVNYGYTF. CDR3 nucleotides: TGCGCCAGCAGCTTGGGTCACAGGGTAAACTATGGCTACACCTTC.

This chain joins TRBV27 and TRBJ2-7; TRBD1 agrees at 8 bases. The V gene's germline CDR1 is MNHEY and CDR2 SMNVEV (reference sequence). With 6 bases clipped from V and 0 bases from J, the junction kept 4 bases outside the gene matches. This CDR3 is 14 amino acids long. The CDR3 region is CASSWDRSSYEQYF. The CDR3 DNA reads as TGTGCCAGCAGCTGGGACAGGTCCTCCTACGAGCAGTACTTC.

This chain uses TRBV30 with TRBJ2-1; 12 bases are a match to TRBD2. Trimming removed 0 bases from V and 4 bases from J; junction bases left unmatched: 13. CDR1 and CDR2 from the germline V gene are GTSNPN and SVGIG (reference sequence). The CDR3 consists of 19 residues. The CDR3 nucleotides read TGTGCCTGGAGTGTATTCCGACTAGCGGGAGTACTCAAATACAATGAGCAGTTCTTC. This translates into CAWSVFRLAGVLKYNEQFF.

The chain employs TRBV9 and TRBJ2-2, with 11 bases that match TRBD1. This CDR3 contains 17 residues. Trimming removed 0 bases from V and 5 bases from J; junction bases left unmatched: 6. From germline, CDR1 is SGDLS and CDR2 YYNGEE. CDR3 in amino acids: CASSVDRDRGRTGELFF. DNA of the CDR3: TGTGCCAGCAGCGTAGACCGGGACAGGGGGAGAACCGGGGAGCTGTTTTTT.

V usage is TRBV28 and J usage is TRBJ1-5, with D perhaps matching TRBD1 (5 bases). This CDR3 is 16 amino acids long. Germline V gene sequence: CDR1 MDHEN, CDR2 SYDVKM. The germline V and J ends were trimmed by 2 bases and 0 bases, with 11 bases remaining between them. The CDR3 nucleotides are TGTGCCAGCAGTTTAGCGTGGACACGTAGCAATCAGCCCCAGCATTTT. Residues: CASSLAWTRSNQPQHF. Filled out from reference TRBV28 and TRBJ1-5, the complete variable domain reads DVKVTQSSRYLVKRTGEKVFLECVQDMDHENMFWYRQDPGLGLRLIYFSYDVKMKEKGDIPEGYSVSREKKERFSLILESASTNQTSMYLCASSLAWTRSNQPQHFGDGTRLSIL.

The chain combines TRBV10-1 with TRBJ2-7; TRBD2 matches 13 bases. Germline-derived CDR1 and CDR2 are WNHNN and SYGVQD (reference sequence). This CDR3 region has 16 residues. V shed 6 bases and J 4 bases; nucleotides not matched to a gene: 9. The CDR3 sequence is CASSLGLAGAKYEQYF. The CDR3 DNA reads as TGCGCCAGCAGCCTCGGACTAGCGGGAGCAAAATACGAGCAGTACTTC.

The chain employs TRBV29-1 and TRBJ2-7, with 8 bases identical to TRBD1. Losses at the gene ends were 4 bases for V and 0 bases for J; bases not matched to a gene: 2. CDR3 length equals 13 residues. Germline lookup yields CDR1 SQVTM and CDR2 ANQGSEA. Here the CDR3 reads CSVGDRSSYEQYF. DNA for the CDR3: TGCAGCGTTGGGGACAGGAGCTCCTACGAGCAGTACTTC.

V is TRBV5-1 and J is TRBJ2-7; possible D gene TRBD1, 6 bases. The CDR3 has 13 residues. The germline V gene has CDR1 SGHRS and CDR2 YFSETQ. V lost 3 bases and J 5 bases, leaving 12 bases between the germline ends. The CDR3 is CASSYLNRDEQYF. Here the CDR3 DNA reads TGCGCCAGCAGCTACCTTAACAGGGACGAGCAGTACTTC.

The chain uses TRBV11-3 and TRBJ1-1, with unresolved D. The ends were cut back, 1 base at V and 3 bases at J, with 6 bases in the middle. This CDR3 contains 13 residues. Germline CDR1 SGHNT, CDR2 YENEEA. This chain's CDR3 is CASSLAVYTEAFF. The CDR3 DNA reads TGTGCCAGCAGCTTAGCGGTATACACTGAAGCTTTCTTT.

The V gene is TRBV28, the J gene TRBJ1-5; no definite D call. Germline V gene sequence: CDR1 MDHEN, CDR2 SYDVKM. This CDR3 has 15 amino acids. Trimming pared 3 bases from V and 1 base from J, leaving 10 bases between. DNA for the CDR3: TGTGCCAGCAGTTTGTGGAGGGAAAGCAATCAGCCCCAGCATTTT. As protein: CASSLWRESNQPQHF.